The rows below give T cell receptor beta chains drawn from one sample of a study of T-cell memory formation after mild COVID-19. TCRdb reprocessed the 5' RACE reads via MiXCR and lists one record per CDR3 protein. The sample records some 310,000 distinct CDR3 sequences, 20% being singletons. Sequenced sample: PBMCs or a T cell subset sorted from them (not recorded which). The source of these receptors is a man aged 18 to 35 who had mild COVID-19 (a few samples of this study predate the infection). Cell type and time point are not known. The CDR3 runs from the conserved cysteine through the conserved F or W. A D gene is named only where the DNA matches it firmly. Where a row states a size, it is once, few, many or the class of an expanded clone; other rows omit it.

cdr3_aa: CASSLEGRAEQPQHF; cdr3_nt: TGTGCCAGCAGCTTAGAGGGCAGGGCGGAGCAGCCCCAGCATTTT; j_call: TRBJ1-5; v_call: TRBV7-2; d_call: NA; clone_size: NA
cdr3_aa: CASSLRLGETQYF; cdr3_nt: TGTGCCAGCAGCTTGCGATTGGGAGAGACCCAGTACTTC; j_call: TRBJ2-5; v_call: TRBV5-6; d_call: NA; clone_size: many
cdr3_aa: CASSVRARLDTQYF; cdr3_nt: TGCGCCAGCAGCGTGAGGGCGCGGTTAGATACGCAGTATTTT; j_call: TRBJ2-3; v_call: TRBV5-1; d_call: NA; clone_size: few
cdr3_aa: CASIPQRNYGYTF; cdr3_nt: TGTGCCAGCATACCTCAGAGAAACTATGGCTACACCTTC; j_call: TRBJ1-2; v_call: TRBV14; d_call: NA; clone_size: few
cdr3_aa: CSARVLPEAFF; cdr3_nt: TGCAGTGCTAGAGTTTTGCCTGAAGCTTTCTTT; j_call: TRBJ1-1; v_call: TRBV20-1; d_call: NA; clone_size: many
cdr3_aa: CASSRHLQTEAFF; cdr3_nt: TGTGCCAGCAGTCGCCACTTGCAGACTGAAGCTTTCTTT; j_call: TRBJ1-1; v_call: TRBV27; d_call: NA; clone_size: few
cdr3_aa: CASSQEYHDVTNNEQFF; cdr3_nt: TGCGCCAGCAGCCAAGAATATCACGACGTTACTAACAATGAGCAGTTCTTC; j_call: TRBJ2-1; v_call: TRBV4-3; d_call: NA; clone_size: NA
cdr3_aa: CASSATGGTDTQYF; cdr3_nt: TGCGCCAGCAGCGCCACAGGGGGGACAGATACGCAGTATTTT; j_call: TRBJ2-3; v_call: TRBV5-1; d_call: TRBD1; clone_size: few
cdr3_aa: CASSFGGVSKNIQYF; cdr3_nt: TGTGCCAGCAGTTTTGGAGGGGTGTCCAAAAACATTCAGTACTTC; j_call: TRBJ2-4; v_call: TRBV28; d_call: NA; clone_size: NA
cdr3_aa: CATYRDRTDTQYF; cdr3_nt: TGTGCCACTTACAGGGACCGCACAGATACGCAGTATTTT; j_call: TRBJ2-3; v_call: TRBV2; d_call: NA; clone_size: NA
cdr3_aa: CATSDTQYGYTF; cdr3_nt: TGTGCCACCAGTGATACACAGTATGGCTACACCTTC; j_call: TRBJ1-2; v_call: TRBV24-1; d_call: NA; clone_size: NA
cdr3_aa: CASSLVVFGEQFF; cdr3_nt: TGTGCCAGCAGCTTGGTAGTGTTTGGTGAGCAGTTCTTC; j_call: TRBJ2-1; v_call: TRBV7-6; d_call: NA; clone_size: NA
cdr3_aa: CAISEAWGTSTDTQYF; cdr3_nt: TGTGCCATCAGTGAAGCTTGGGGGACTAGCACAGATACGCAGTATTTT; j_call: TRBJ2-3; v_call: TRBV10-3; d_call: NA; clone_size: NA
cdr3_aa: CASSEGTTSYNEQFF; cdr3_nt: TGTGCCAGCAGTGAAGGGACCACGAGCTACAATGAGCAGTTCTTC; j_call: TRBJ2-1; v_call: TRBV6-1; d_call: NA; clone_size: NA
cdr3_aa: CDSSAGGPGTDTQYF; cdr3_nt: TGTGACAGCAGTGCGGGGGGCCCTGGCACAGATACGCAGTATTTT; j_call: TRBJ2-3; v_call: TRBV28; d_call: TRBD2; clone_size: few
cdr3_aa: CASSEGQVNEKLFF; cdr3_nt: TGTGCCAGCAGTGAAGGGCAGGTGAATGAAAAACTGTTTTTT; j_call: TRBJ1-4; v_call: TRBV2; d_call: NA; clone_size: NA
cdr3_aa: CASSPNPGQGLEKLFF; cdr3_nt: TGTGCCAGCAGCCCTAATCCGGGACAGGGTTTGGAAAAACTGTTTTTT; j_call: TRBJ1-4; v_call: TRBV3-1; d_call: TRBD1; clone_size: few
cdr3_aa: CASSQLAGGLNEQFF; cdr3_nt: TGTGCCAGCAGTCAGCTAGCGGGGGGGCTTAATGAGCAGTTCTTC; j_call: TRBJ2-1; v_call: TRBV6-5; d_call: TRBD2; clone_size: few
cdr3_aa: CATSDQPQETQYF; cdr3_nt: TGTGCCACCAGTGACCAACCCCAAGAGACCCAGTACTTC; j_call: TRBJ2-5; v_call: TRBV24-1; d_call: NA; clone_size: NA
cdr3_aa: CASSWGQGETQYF; cdr3_nt: TGCGCCAGCAGCTGGGGACAAGGAGAGACCCAGTACTTC; j_call: TRBJ2-5; v_call: TRBV5-1; d_call: NA; clone_size: many
cdr3_aa: CATSRDRQETQYF; cdr3_nt: TGTGCCACCAGCCGGGACAGGCAAGAGACCCAGTACTTC; j_call: TRBJ2-5; v_call: TRBV15; d_call: TRBD1; clone_size: NA
cdr3_aa: CASSPGSGFAGELFF; cdr3_nt: TGTGCCAGCAGTCCAGGGAGCGGATTCGCCGGGGAGCTGTTTTTT; j_call: TRBJ2-2; v_call: TRBV6-5; d_call: NA; clone_size: once